This paragraph reports one T cell receptor (beta chain). Its antigen is unknown. Donors were healthy HIV-negative adults without recently reported acute infections or vaccinations. Memory CD4+ cells were the fraction left after CD45RA+ naive selection. This entry is derived from a study of shared clonotypes between healthy human individuals. The study's findings and limits: Rarefaction curves obtained for sorted subsets showed sequencing incomplete despite large depth. Only blood underwent sampling, and tissue repertoires likely differ.

Germline V gene data show CDR1 as SEHNR and CDR2 as FQNEAQ (reference sequence). Deletions cut 2 bases from V and 2 bases from J, with 10 bases between. CDR3 length: 15 amino acids. Sequencing was performed with immunoSEQ multiplex PCR; in TCRdb, only in-frame clones are kept and a portion is missing. The profile shows about a million clones, about 80% of them singletons. The receptor was isolated from a man aged 18 to 30 in good health. The sample consisted of memory CD4+ T cells sorted from blood. Subset noted: CD45RA-negative fraction. The chain combines TRBV7-9 with TRBJ1-5; TRBD1 is a possible D gene (6 bases). The CDR3 sequence is CASSLSGEGNQPQHF. The CDR3 nucleotides read TGTGCCAGCAGCTTATCAGGGGAAGGCAATCAGCCCCAGCATTTT.